The present T cell receptor beta chain was sequenced within a study of T cell repertoires in cytomegalovirus infection. Whole-study context: Selected CMV epitopes included recently identified HLA-C-restricted ones as well as well-studied HLA-B-restricted ones. Notes on the study in general: It was HLA-C-restricted CMV-specific TCR beta clonotypes that dominated the response ex vivo.

One entry per CDR3 protein results from TCRdb running MiXCR on the reads. This sample yields about 350,000 distinct CDR3 sequences, of which nearly 35% are seen a single time; approximately 13% belongs to the top ten. Turning to this clonotype: What it binds is not known.

The CDR3 covers 14 residues. The junction had 4 bases not matched to a gene; V was cut back by 4 bases and J by 6 bases. CDR1 is MNHEY and CDR2 is SMNVEV in the germline V gene (reference sequence). The sequencing here drew on cultured PBMCs, taken from culture after CMV antigen stimulation. The chain carries TRBV27 and TRBJ2-1, with TRBD2 matching 9 bases. This receptor was obtained from a human donor in good health (CMV status not recorded). Some clones in this sample may be carry-over from other donors' samples. In DNA, the CDR3 is TGTGCCAGCAGTTACCAGACTAGCGGCAATGAGCAGTTCTTC. Translated, it gives CASSYQTSGNEQFF.